What follows are 9 T cell receptor beta chains derived from one specimen sequenced in a study of blood T cell repertoires in COVID-19. TCRdb's table, derived via immunoSEQ multiplex PCR, lists solely in-frame clones and lacks some. The sample has under 150,000 clones, around 80% seen once. Sequencing was performed on peripheral blood. The receptors derive from a man aged 60 to 75 with active or convalescent COVID-19.

The V and J genes are TRBV7-9 and TRBJ2-4; 8 nucleotides align to TRBD1. The CDR3 spans 15 residues. Germline V gene lookup returns CDR1 SEHNR and CDR2 FQNEAQ (reference sequence). V was pared by 5 bases and J by 7 bases, with 10 bases of the junction left unmatched. The CDR3 region has the DNA TGTGCCAGCAGCATCCGACAGGGGAAGTGGAACATTCAGTACTTC. Amino acid sequence: CASSIRQGKWNIQYF.

This clone was picked up one time. CDR3 sequence reads: CASTWGPGEQYF. The CDR3 nucleotides are TGTGCCAGCACCTGGGGCCCAGGCGAGCAGTACTTC. The chain recombines TRBV2 with TRBJ2-7, with D possibly TRBD1 on 5 matching bases. V was shortened by 7 bases and J by 6 bases, with 13 bases between the two germline ends. The CDR3 contains 12 residues. Germline V CDR1 and CDR2: SNHLY, FYNNEI.

The chain joins TRBV18 to TRBJ2-5; no clear D. CDR1 and CDR2 (germline): KGHSH, LQKENI. The CDR3 is made up of 13 amino acids. Trimming pared 4 bases from V and 1 base from J, leaving 7 bases between. This CDR3 is CASSQTPQETQYF. The CDR3 DNA sequence: TGTGCCAGCTCACAGACACCCCAAGAGACCCAGTACTTC.

The chain links TRBV27 to TRBJ1-5; TRBD1 matches 10 bases. CDR1 and CDR2 from the germline V gene are MNHEY and SMNVEV (reference sequence). J lost 9 bases, V lost 4 bases, and 6 bases had no gene match. This CDR3 comprises 14 residues. This chain's CDR3 is CASSSDRGRRPQHF. For the CDR3, the DNA is TGTGCCAGCAGTTCAGACAGGGGGCGGCGGCCCCAGCATTTT.

The chain links TRBV5-1 to TRBJ2-7; 7 positions match TRBD2. The CDR3 extends over 14 amino acids. J lost 2 bases, V lost 0 bases, and 2 bases had no gene match. Germline assignment: CDR1 SGHRS and CDR2 YFSETQ. CDR3 in amino acids: CASSLERGPYEQYF. The CDR3 nucleotides read TGCGCCAGCAGCTTGGAGCGGGGTCCCTACGAGCAGTACTTC.

This chain joins TRBV20-1 and TRBJ2-5; 10 bases agree with TRBD2. With V trimmed by 3 bases and J by 2 bases, 6 bases remained unmatched. CDR1 and CDR2 (germline): DFQATT, SNEGSKA (reference sequence). The CDR3 totals 15 residues. For the CDR3, the DNA is TGCAGTGCTAGTATAGCGGGAGGCGGACAAGAGACCCAGTACTTC. Residues: CSASIAGGGQETQYF.

The chain links TRBV4-2 to TRBJ2-2, with 10 positions matching TRBD2. The CDR3 sequence is 16 residues long. The V gene's germline CDR1 is LGHNA and CDR2 YNFKEQ. Germline trimming cut 8 bases from V and 5 bases from J; bases unmatched to any gene: 11. The CDR3 region has the DNA TGTGCCAGCCGTTTGGGCCTAGCGGGAGTTACCGGGGAGCTGTTTTTT. As protein: CASRLGLAGVTGELFF.

This clone was picked up a small number of times. This sequence joins TRBV25-1 and TRBJ2-1, with 13 bases that match TRBD2. The germline CDR1 and CDR2 sequences are MGHDK and SYGVNS. The CDR3 covers 18 residues. V was pared by 2 bases and J by 2 bases, with 6 bases of the junction left unmatched. CDR3 nucleotide sequence: TGTGCCAGCAGTGAAGGTACTAGCGGGAGGGCCGCCTACAATGAGCAGTTCTTC. Translating gives CASSEGTSGRAAYNEQFF.

This clone was observed a few times. This chain joins TRBV6-2 or TRBV6-3 and TRBJ1-1; TRBD1 agrees at 9 bases. The J segment lost 0 bases and the V segment lost 0 bases, leaving 8 bases of the junction unmatched. CDR1 and CDR2 from the germline V gene are MNHEY and SVGEGT. The CDR3 is 18 amino acids. For the CDR3, the DNA is TGTGCCAGCAGTTACTCCTCTGGACAGGGGCAATTGAACACTGAAGCTTTCTTT. Translating it yields CASSYSSGQGQLNTEAFF.